Listed here are 2 T cell receptor beta chains from one sample, sequenced in a study of cytomegalovirus exposure and HLA in healthy donors. Sequencing was performed with immunoSEQ multiplex PCR; in TCRdb, only in-frame clones are kept and a portion is missing. The sample records about 280,000 clones, more than 75% being singletons. The sequencing sample was made of PBMCs. Every receptor here comes from a woman aged 18-30 years in good health and CMV-seronegative.

The V gene is TRBV5-4, the J gene TRBJ2-2, with D possibly TRBD2 on 5 matching bases. With 5 bases removed from V and 4 bases from J, the gap between germline ends came to 12 bases. Per the germline V gene, CDR1 is SGHNT and CDR2 is YYREEE (reference sequence). CDR3 length: 14 amino acids. CDR3 bases: TGTGCCAGCAGTCCACCGGGAACCACCGGGGAGCTGTTTTTT. Its translation is CASSPPGTTGELFF.

This clone was counted a few times. This chain uses TRBV25-1 with TRBJ1-4; 7 positions agree with TRBD1. The germline gives CDR1 MGHDK, CDR2 SYGVNS. This CDR3 is built from 14 residues. V was pared by 6 bases and J by 4 bases, with 5 bases of the junction left unmatched. CDR3 sequence (DNA): TGTGCCAGCAGACTCCGGGACAGTAATGAAAAACTGTTTTTT. Amino acids: CASRLRDSNEKLFF.